These 17 T cell receptor beta chains share one sample of origin, sequenced in a study of blood T cell repertoires in COVID-19. The repertoire was sequenced with immunoSEQ multiplex PCR; TCRdb's copy has only in-frame clones and lacks some. The sample has approximately 270,000 clones, about nine tenths seen once. Source material: PBMCs or T cells enriched from blood (not recorded which). All receptors come from a man aged 40-50 years who had recovered from COVID-19.

This chain joins TRBV30 and TRBJ2-3; 7 bases align to TRBD2. The CDR3 spans 16 residues. V gave up 0 bases and J gave up 2 bases; unmatched junction bases: 8. Germline CDR1 reads GTSNPN; CDR2 reads SVGIG (reference sequence). In DNA form, the CDR3 reads TGTGCCTGGAGTGTACTGAGCGGGACTAACACAGATACGCAGTATTTT. Protein: CAWSVLSGTNTDTQYF. The complete variable domain, with remaining parts taken from reference TRBV30 and TRBJ2-3, reads SQTIHQWPATLVQPVGSPLSLECTVEGTSNPNLYWYRQAAGRGLQLLFYSVGIGQISSEVPQNLSASRPQDRQFILSSKKLLLSDSGFYLCAWSVLSGTNTDTQYFGPGTRLTVL.

This clone was detected once. The genes are TRBV23-1 and TRBJ1-4; possibly TRBD1 for D (5 bases). Being an ORF, TRBV23-1 has a function that is uncertain. The V end lost 4 bases, the J end lost 0 bases, and 15 bases lay between the germline ends. This CDR3 has 17 residues. DNA of the CDR3: TGCGCCAGCAGTCCCCTACAGGCCGCTTCAACTAATGAAAAACTGTTTTTT. The encoded protein is CASSPLQAASTNEKLFF.

The chain links TRBV5-6 to TRBJ1-1, with 9 bases fitting TRBD1. The CDR3 length is 18 residues. The germline V gene encodes CDR1 SGHDT and CDR2 YYEEEE. The trim removed 4 bases at V and 3 bases at J, leaving 16 bases unmatched. The CDR3 sequence is CASSVLYRGRVLHTEAFF. CDR3 DNA sequence: TGTGCCAGCAGCGTCCTTTACAGGGGGCGCGTCCTGCACACTGAAGCTTTCTTT.

The chain joins TRBV30 to TRBJ2-3, with D hard to call. The CDR3 length is 14 residues. Germline CDR1 and CDR2: GTSNPN and SVGIG (reference sequence). Trimming took 3 bases from V and 2 from J, leaving 12 bases between them. DNA for the CDR3: TGTGCCTGGAGCGTCTCTACGGTCACAGATACGCAGTATTTT. This codes for CAWSVSTVTDTQYF.

The rearrangement links TRBV5-1 to TRBJ2-2; 10 bases map to TRBD2. The CDR3 is 17 residues long. Germline V gene data show CDR1 as SGHRS and CDR2 as YFSETQ. With 4 bases clipped from V and 5 bases from J, the junction kept 11 bases outside the gene matches. CDR3 bases: TGCGCCAGCAGCCCCCCGGCTAGCGGGAGTAGTACCGGGGAGCTGTTTTTT. Protein product: CASSPPASGSSTGELFF.

Note on this clone: This sample also contains other DNA sequences that code for the same CDR3. The genes are TRBV18 and TRBJ2-7; TRBD2 agrees at 9 bases. The CDR3 has 15 amino acids. V shed 2 bases, J shed 2 bases, and the junction held 4 bases outside the gene matches. Germline assignment: CDR1 KGHSH and CDR2 LQKENI. CDR3 loop: CASSPGAGGPYEQYF. DNA of the CDR3: TGTGCCAGCTCACCAGGCGCGGGAGGGCCCTACGAGCAGTACTTC.

The chain couples TRBV2 to TRBJ1-1; TRBD1 agrees at 8 bases. V shed 8 bases, J shed 1 base, and the junction held 9 bases outside the gene matches. CDR1 and CDR2 from the germline V gene are SNHLY and FYNNEI. This CDR3 comprises 15 residues. CDR3 sequence reads: CASVGYRGRNTEAFF. The CDR3 nucleotides are TGTGCCAGCGTGGGATACAGGGGGAGGAACACTGAAGCTTTCTTT.

The chain is built from TRBV7-2 and TRBJ2-5; 9 nucleotides align to TRBD2. Germline trimming cut 5 bases from V and 1 base from J; bases unmatched to any gene: 2. CDR1 SGHTA and CDR2 FQGNSA come from the germline V gene. This CDR3 contains 14 residues. CDR3 nucleotides: TGTGCCAGCAGCCCTAGCGGGGTCCAAGAGACCCAGTACTTC. Amino acids: CASSPSGVQETQYF. Complete variable domain (other parts from reference TRBV7-2 and TRBJ2-5): GAGVSQSPSNKVTEKGKDVELRCDPISGHTALYWYRQSLGQGLEFLIYFQGNSAPDKSGLPSDRFSAERTGGSVSTLTIQRTQQEDSAVYLCASSPSGVQETQYFGPGTRLLVL.

This chain links TRBV5-4 with TRBJ1-2; D not resolved. The CDR3 spans 15 residues. V lost 4 bases, J lost 5 bases, and 18 bases lay in between. The germline V gene has CDR1 SGHNT and CDR2 YYREEE (reference sequence). CDR3 in DNA: TGTGCCAGCAGCCCTGACACGGTTGAGGGTTATGGCTACACCTTC. Its protein product is CASSPDTVEGYGYTF.

The chain combines TRBV28 with TRBJ1-1; D ambiguous. Germline V gives CDR1 MDHEN, CDR2 SYDVKM. With 7 bases removed from V and 10 bases from J, the gap between germline ends came to 13 bases. This CDR3 contains 11 residues. CDR3: CASTWRARAFF. The CDR3 nucleotides are TGTGCCAGCACCTGGCGGGCCCGAGCTTTCTTT.

The V and J genes are TRBV29-1 and TRBJ2-7; no firm D call. Trimming cost V 5 bases and J 4 bases, with 3 bases left between them. CDR3 length equals 9 residues. Germline V gene data show CDR1 as SQVTM and CDR2 as ANQGSEA. CDR3 protein: CSVTYEQYF. The CDR3 coding sequence is TGCAGCGTTACATACGAGCAGTACTTC.

The chain uses TRBV30 and TRBJ2-7, with 11 bases identical to TRBD1. V lost 2 bases to trimming and J lost 3 bases; unmatched junction nucleotides: 3. CDR1 is GTSNPN and CDR2 is SVGIG in the germline V gene (reference sequence). The CDR3 spans 14 residues. For the CDR3, the DNA is TGTGCCTGGAGTTGGGGACAGGGGGACTACGAGCAGTACTTC. It is translated as CAWSWGQGDYEQYF.

The V call is TRBV5-1, the J call TRBJ2-7; TRBD2 is a possible D gene (6 bases). This CDR3 region has 16 residues. V gave up 2 bases and J gave up 5 bases, with 20 bases separating them. Germline values: CDR1 SGHRS, CDR2 YFSETQ. CDR3 amino acids: CASSFFSGRPGDEQYF. The CDR3 DNA reads as TGCGCCAGCAGCTTTTTCTCGGGCCGGCCGGGGGACGAGCAGTACTTC.

CDR3 sequence: CASMSLDRGIEAFF. CDR3 nucleotide sequence: TGTGCCAGTATGAGTCTGGACAGGGGGATTGAAGCTTTCTTT. The chain employs TRBV19 and TRBJ1-1, with TRBD1 matching over 10 bases. This CDR3 is 14 amino acids long. The V gene end was trimmed by 7 bases and the J gene end by 7 bases; junction bases not matched to a gene: 9. Germline V lookup: CDR1 LNHDA, CDR2 SQIVND (reference sequence).

V is TRBV5-1 and J is TRBJ1-2, with D perhaps TRBD1 (5 bases). CDR3 length: 12 amino acids. Trimming left V 5 bases short and J 3 bases short, with 8 bases between. Germline V gene lookup returns CDR1 SGHRS and CDR2 YFSETQ. CDR3 DNA sequence: TGCGCCAGCAGTCAGGGCGACTATGGCTACACCTTC. Its protein is CASSQGDYGYTF.

V gene TRBV9 combines with J gene TRBJ2-7, with 9 bases identical to TRBD2. CDR3 length: 15 amino acids. The V gene end was trimmed by 3 bases and the J gene end by 0 bases; junction bases not matched to a gene: 4. Per germline, CDR1 SGDLS and CDR2 YYNGEE. The CDR3 here is CASSASSGNSYEQYF. Written as DNA, the CDR3 is TGTGCCAGCAGCGCCTCTAGCGGGAACTCCTACGAGCAGTACTTC.

The chain joins TRBV27 to TRBJ1-6, with D hard to call. The V and J ends lost 3 bases and 9 bases respectively, with 6 bases between them. From germline, CDR1 is MNHEY and CDR2 SMNVEV (reference sequence). The CDR3 is 12 residues long. CDR3 in amino acids: CASSLGSSPLHF. The CDR3 DNA sequence: TGTGCCAGCAGTTTGGGCAGTTCACCCCTCCACTTT.